This passage covers 27 T cell receptor beta chains from one sample sequenced in a study of blood T cell repertoires in COVID-19. Using immunoSEQ multiplex PCR, the repertoire was profiled, and TCRdb retains in-frame clones only, with some absent. The repertoire holds 90,000 to 150,000 clones, with 80% to 90% as singletons. Sequencing was done on a sample of peripheral blood. The origin of the receptors is a man in his 70s with active or convalescent COVID-19.

The genes are TRBV6-2 or TRBV6-3 and TRBJ1-1, with 7 bases aligning to TRBD1. CDR1 and CDR2 (germline): MNHEY, SVGEGT. The V and J ends lost 5 bases and 0 bases, in that order; junction bases with no gene match: 9. This CDR3 has 16 residues. CDR3 sequence (DNA): TGTGCCAGCAGTCCGCGGGACAGAGTCATGAACACTGAAGCTTTCTTT. Amino acid sequence: CASSPRDRVMNTEAFF.

Only a few counts were recorded for this clone. The chain carries TRBV7-9 and TRBJ2-2; maybe TRBD2 (5 bases). The V gene lost 7 bases and the J gene lost 7 bases, with 16 bases spanning the gap. The CDR3 has 14 residues. Germline loops: CDR1 SEHNR, CDR2 FQNEAQ (reference sequence). The CDR3 DNA reads TGTGCCAGCACCCACCAGGCGGGTCGCGGGGAGCTGTTTTTT. As protein: CASTHQAGRGELFF. The full variable domain, completed using reference TRBV7-9 and TRBJ2-2, is DTGVSQNPRHKITKRGQNVTFRCDPISEHNRLYWYRQTLGQGPEFLTYFQNEAQLEKSRLLSDRFSAERPKGSFSTLEIQRTEQGDSAMYLCASTHQAGRGELFFGEGSRLTVL.

The chain couples TRBV15 to TRBJ1-5, with 8 nucleotides matching TRBD1. V gave up 4 bases and J gave up 11 bases; unmatched junction bases: 19. The CDR3 consists of 17 residues. Germline CDR1 reads LNHNV; CDR2 reads YYDKDF (reference sequence). Here the CDR3 DNA reads TGTGCCACCAGCACATCGGACAGGGTGACGGTGGGTGAGGCCCAGCATTTT. Translating gives CATSTSDRVTVGEAQHF. Looking up the rest from reference TRBV15 and TRBJ1-5 gives the full variable domain: DAMVIQNPRYQVTQFGKPVTLSCSQTLNHNVMYWYQQKSSQAPKLLFHYYDKDFNNEADTPDNFQSRRPNTSFCFLDIRSPGLGDTAMYLCATSTSDRVTVGEAQHFGDGTRLSIL.

This rearrangement joins TRBV19 to TRBJ2-7; 11 positions match TRBD2. Trimming removed 6 bases from V and 5 bases from J; junction bases left unmatched: 6. This CDR3 has 14 residues. Germline loops: CDR1 LNHDA, CDR2 SQIVND (reference sequence). The chain's CDR3 is CASSKGLAVHEQYF. For the CDR3, the DNA is TGTGCCAGTAGCAAGGGACTAGCGGTCCACGAGCAGTACTTC.

This clone was counted a single time. The chain carries TRBV19 and TRBJ2-7, with D tentatively TRBD1 (6 bases). Germline V gene lookup returns CDR1 LNHDA and CDR2 SQIVND (reference sequence). The CDR3 is 13 residues long. The V end was cut by 6 bases, the J end by 4 bases, with 13 bases between. The CDR3 region is CASSGQLFYEQYF. For the CDR3, the DNA is TGTGCCAGTAGCGGACAGCTTTTTTACGAGCAGTACTTC.

The J gene is TRBJ1-5, the V gene TRBV7-6, with a possible D match to TRBD1 (6 bases). Germline CDR1 is SGHVS and CDR2 is FNYEAQ. Trimming removed 0 bases at V and 0 bases at J, with 9 bases between. CDR3 size: 16 residues. The CDR3: CASSLASGDSNQPQHF. CDR3 DNA sequence: TGTGCCAGCAGCTTAGCATCAGGGGATAGCAATCAGCCCCAGCATTTT.

This chain connects TRBV6-1 to TRBJ1-2; a weak D match, TRBD1 (6 bases). V was shortened by 1 base and J by 4 bases, with 10 bases between the two germline ends. Germline V gives CDR1 MNHNS, CDR2 SASEGT. The CDR3 has 14 residues. The CDR3 region has the DNA TGTGCCAGCAGTGAAGTTGGGACACCCTATGGCTACACCTTC. Translated: CASSEVGTPYGYTF.

The chain carries TRBV7-9 and TRBJ1-6; possible D gene TRBD1, 6 bases. Germline lookup yields CDR1 SEHNR and CDR2 FQNEAQ (reference sequence). Trimming pared 1 base from V and 6 bases from J, leaving 7 bases between. The CDR3 is made up of 14 amino acids. CDR3 sequence reads: CASSLEQGNSPLHF. The CDR3 bases are TGTGCCAGCAGCTTAGAACAGGGTAATTCACCCCTCCACTTT.

This clone occurred once. The gene calls are TRBV7-3 and TRBJ2-1; a weak D match, TRBD2 (6 bases). The CDR3 length is 13 residues. Germline CDR1 is SGHTA and CDR2 is FQGTGA. V was trimmed by 2 bases and J by 9 bases, leaving 11 bases between them. The CDR3: CASSLGQGGEQFF. In DNA form, the CDR3 reads TGTGCCAGCAGCTTAGGTCAGGGAGGTGAGCAGTTCTTC.

The chain combines TRBV3-1 (or the pseudogene TRBV3-2) with TRBJ1-4; D gene unclear. The germline V gene has CDR1 LGHDT and CDR2 YNNKEL (reference sequence). V was cut by 4 bases and J by 10 bases, with 22 bases left in between. CDR3 length equals 16 residues. CDR3 residues: CASSPSRGLSSGKLFF. In DNA form, the CDR3 reads TGTGCCAGCAGCCCCTCCCGCGGACTCAGCTCAGGAAAACTGTTTTTT.

The chain has TRBV19 and TRBJ2-7, with D perhaps TRBD2 (5 bases). V was cut by 7 bases and J by 0 bases, with 22 bases left in between. This CDR3 spans 17 amino acids. Germline V CDR1 and CDR2: LNHDA, SQIVND (reference sequence). The CDR3, as DNA: TGTGCCAGTAAACCTAGTCCGGGATTGACGGACTCCTACGAGCAGTACTTC. The encoded protein is CASKPSPGLTDSYEQYF.

J is TRBJ2-7 and V is TRBV2, with 7 bases matching TRBD2. This CDR3 has 14 amino acids. V was pared by 9 bases and J by 6 bases, with 14 bases of the junction left unmatched. The germline V gene has CDR1 SNHLY and CDR2 FYNNEI. The CDR3 is CASGGLGGTGEQYF. The CDR3 coding sequence is TGTGCCAGTGGAGGACTAGGAGGAACGGGCGAGCAGTACTTC.

The rearrangement uses TRBV10-3 and TRBJ2-5, with D possibly matching TRBD1 (5 bases). The V end was cut by 6 bases, the J end by 0 bases, with 11 bases between. The CDR3 runs 14 residues. Germline V CDR1 and CDR2: ENHRY, SYGVKD. The CDR3 nucleotides read TGTGCCATCAGCTTGGACACCGACCAAGAGACCCAGTACTTC. It yields the protein CAISLDTDQETQYF.

This clone was recorded only once. V gene TRBV11-2 combines with J gene TRBJ1-2; D is unresolved. This CDR3 comprises 14 residues. V dropped 0 bases and J dropped 4 bases, with 9 bases sitting between them. Per germline, CDR1 SGHAT and CDR2 FQNNGV. CDR3 DNA sequence: TGTGCCAGCAGCTTAGATGCGGGATTCTATGGCTACACCTTC. It is translated as CASSLDAGFYGYTF. The full variable domain, its missing parts supplied by reference TRBV11-2 and TRBJ1-2, is EAGVAQSPRYKIIEKRQSVAFWCNPISGHATLYWYQQILGQGPKLLIQFQNNGVVDDSQLPKDRFSAERLKGVDSTLKIQPAKLEDSAVYLCASSLDAGFYGYTFGSGTRLTVV.

The chain employs TRBV28 and TRBJ2-7, with TRBD1 matching over 8 bases. CDR3 size: 15 residues. The junction had 12 bases not matched to a gene; V was cut back by 6 bases and J by 5 bases. Germline V gene lookup returns CDR1 MDHEN and CDR2 SYDVKM. The chain's CDR3 is CASRDPTGDFNEQYF. CDR3 sequence (DNA): TGTGCCAGCAGGGATCCGACAGGGGATTTTAACGAGCAGTACTTC. Complete variable domain (other parts from reference TRBV28 and TRBJ2-7): DVKVTQSSRYLVKRTGEKVFLECVQDMDHENMFWYRQDPGLGLRLIYFSYDVKMKEKGDIPEGYSVSREKKERFSLILESASTNQTSMYLCASRDPTGDFNEQYFGPGTRLTVT.

The chain joins TRBV15 to TRBJ2-1; 14 bases match TRBD2. The CDR3 contains 16 residues. After removal of 2 bases from V and 8 bases from J, the junction contained 5 bases not matched to a gene. Germline values: CDR1 LNHNV, CDR2 YYDKDF (reference sequence). CDR3 in amino acids: CATSRRLAGGSDEQFF. Written as DNA, the CDR3 is TGTGCCACCAGCAGAAGACTAGCGGGAGGGAGCGATGAGCAGTTCTTC.

The CDR3, as DNA: TGTGCCTGGAAAAAGCTCAGCGGCCTCTCCTACGAGCAGTACTTC. Translation gives CAWKKLSGLSYEQYF. The chain joins TRBV30 to TRBJ2-7, with a weak D call TRBD2 (5 bases). The CDR3 has 15 residues. Germline V gives CDR1 GTSNPN, CDR2 SVGIG (reference sequence). V was shortened by 4 bases and J by 0 bases, with 16 bases between the two germline ends. The variable domain in full, completed from reference TRBV30 and TRBJ2-7, reads SQTIHQWPATLVQPVGSPLSLECTVEGTSNPNLYWYRQAAGRGLQLLFYSVGIGQISSEVPQNLSASRPQDRQFILSSKKLLLSDSGFYLCAWKKLSGLSYEQYFGPGTRLTVT.

This chain joins TRBV7-8 and TRBJ1-3, with D uncertain. The CDR3 runs to 13 residues. Germline CDR1 is SGHVS and CDR2 is FQNEAQ. Trimming cost V 5 bases and J 0 bases, with 5 bases left between them. CDR3 loop: CASSPDSGNTIYF. DNA of the CDR3: TGTGCCAGCAGCCCAGACTCTGGAAACACCATATATTTT. Combining the CDR3 with reference TRBV7-8 and TRBJ1-3 gives the whole variable domain GAGVSQSPRYKVAKRGQDVALRCDPISGHVSLFWYQQALGQGPEFLTYFQNEAQLDKSGLPSDRFFAERPEGSVSTLKIQRTQQEDSAVYLCASSPDSGNTIYFGEGSWLTVV.

This chain connects TRBV11-3 to TRBJ2-3; 10 bases fit TRBD2. The CDR3 runs 15 residues. Germline loops: CDR1 SGHNT, CDR2 YENEEA. The junction had 5 bases not matched to a gene; V was cut back by 5 bases and J by 3 bases. The DNA of the CDR3 is TGTGCCAGCAGCAAAACTAGCGGGAAAACAGATACGCAGTATTTT. Protein product: CASSKTSGKTDTQYF.

V and J are TRBV18 and TRBJ2-5; TRBD2 matches at 8 bases. From germline, CDR1 is KGHSH and CDR2 LQKENI. V trimming: 2 bases; J trimming: 5 bases; junction bases outside the gene matches: 7. There are 15 residues in the CDR3. The DNA of the CDR3 is TGTGCCAGCTCACCAGGGACTAGTGTGGTGGAGACCCAGTACTTC. This codes for CASSPGTSVVETQYF.

This clone was seen only once. The V and J genes are TRBV27 and TRBJ2-1; TRBD2 agrees at 8 bases. CDR3 size: 13 residues. Per germline, CDR1 MNHEY and CDR2 SMNVEV (reference sequence). V dropped 7 bases and J dropped 2; count of bases not matched to a gene: 1. The DNA for the CDR3 is TGTGCCAGCAAGCGGGAGCCCTACAATGAGCAGTTCTTC. It specifies CASKREPYNEQFF.

This clone was picked up one time. The chain employs TRBV11-1 and TRBJ2-5; TRBD2 agrees at 8 bases. CDR1 and CDR2 from the germline V gene are SGHAT and FQDESV (reference sequence). The CDR3 sequence is 13 residues long. After removal of 7 bases from V and 3 bases from J, the junction contained 4 bases not matched to a gene. The CDR3 bases are TGTGCCAGCAATCACGGGGGGGAAGAGACCCAGTACTTC. Its translation: CASNHGGEETQYF.

The chain employs TRBV10-3 and TRBJ1-3; TRBD1 matches 9 bases. Germline values: CDR1 ENHRY, CDR2 SYGVKD. The CDR3 totals 15 residues. V was pared by 2 bases and J by 2 bases, with 1 base of the junction left unmatched. The CDR3 here is CAISEGQGPGNTIYF. Written as DNA, the CDR3 is TGTGCCATCAGTGAGGGACAGGGGCCTGGAAACACCATATATTTT.

This clone appeared a single time. The chain is built from TRBV7-2 and TRBJ2-3; TRBD2 matches at 7 bases. The V segment lost 1 base and the J segment 1 base; nucleotides outside the gene matches: 2. The CDR3 has 15 residues. From germline, CDR1 is SGHTA and CDR2 FQGNSA. DNA of the CDR3: TGTGCCAGCAGCTTAGTGGCGGGGGGCACAGATACGCAGTATTTT. The encoded protein is CASSLVAGGTDTQYF.

The rearrangement links TRBV23-1 to TRBJ2-1; perhaps TRBD2 as D (7 bases). TRBV23-1 qualifies as an ORF whose function is uncertain. The germline V and J ends were trimmed by 2 bases and 5 bases, with 19 bases remaining between them. The CDR3 covers 17 residues. For the CDR3, the DNA is TGCGCCAGCAGTCAACGGACAGAAGGGACTATTCACAATGAGCAGTTCTTC. Protein product: CASSQRTEGTIHNEQFF.

V is TRBV28 and J is TRBJ1-2, with a weak D call TRBD1 (6 bases). The CDR3 covers 14 residues. The V end lost 6 bases, the J end lost 4 bases, and 15 bases lay between the germline ends. The germline gives CDR1 MDHEN, CDR2 SYDVKM. Here the CDR3 DNA reads TGTGCCAGCAGGTCCAGGGGCGGCGGCTATGGCTACACCTTC. Translating it yields CASRSRGGGYGYTF.

The CDR3 spells CASSFDSSYEQYF. As DNA, the CDR3 is TGCGCCAGCAGCTTCGACTCATCCTACGAGCAGTACTTC. The chain combines TRBV5-1 with TRBJ2-7; D gene unclear. Germline assignment: CDR1 SGHRS and CDR2 YFSETQ. The CDR3 spans 13 residues. V gave up 2 bases and J gave up 1 base, with 7 bases separating them.